The 17 T cell receptor beta chains reported below all come from one sample, sequenced in a study of blood T cell repertoires in COVID-19. Measured with immunoSEQ multiplex PCR; TCRdb has only the in-frame clones, and not every one. This sample has 84,000 or so clones, with around four fifths found just once. Source material: peripheral blood. The receptor source for this set is a human donor in a cohort sampled during active COVID-19.

The chain is built from TRBV5-6 and TRBJ2-7; D unclear. This CDR3 is built from 14 residues. The V end was cut by 1 base, the J end by 4 bases, with 12 bases between. Germline CDR1 reads SGHDT; CDR2 reads YYEEEE. The CDR3 bases are TGTGCCAGCAGCTTGAGGAGCTTAGCATACGAGCAGTACTTC. Its protein product is CASSLRSLAYEQYF.

This rearrangement joins TRBV27 to TRBJ1-1, with D possibly being TRBD1 (5 bases). CDR1 MNHEY and CDR2 SMNVEV come from the germline V gene (reference sequence). The germline V and J ends were trimmed by 9 bases and 0 bases, with 14 bases remaining between them. The CDR3 has 14 amino acids. As DNA, the CDR3 is TGTGCCAGTTCAAACAGGCGGATGAACACTGAAGCTTTCTTT. Its translation: CASSNRRMNTEAFF.

The CDR3 coding sequence is TGTGCCATACAAAAACCCCAGGAAGCTGGCTACACCTTC. Encoded protein: CAIQKPQEAGYTF. The rearrangement joins TRBV28 to TRBJ1-2; D ambiguous. The CDR3 is 13 amino acids. Germline V gives CDR1 MDHEN, CDR2 SYDVKM. Trimming pared 10 bases from V and 7 bases from J, leaving 19 bases between.

The chain has TRBV6-2 or TRBV6-3 and TRBJ2-5; 11 bases match TRBD1. The CDR3 is 15 residues long. Germline V gives CDR1 MNHEY, CDR2 SVGEGT. V trimming: 4 bases; J trimming: 7 bases; junction bases outside the gene matches: 8. CDR3 DNA sequence: TGTGCCAGCAGTTCTTGGACAGGGGGCAAGGGGACCCAGTACTTC. Translation: CASSSWTGGKGTQYF.

CDR3 residues: CASSRFDRENSPLHF. The DNA for the CDR3 is TGTGCCAGCAGTCGATTTGACAGGGAAAATTCACCCCTCCACTTT. This rearrangement joins TRBV6-2 or TRBV6-3 to TRBJ1-6, with 7 bases that match TRBD1. CDR3 length equals 15 residues. CDR1 is MNHEY and CDR2 is SVGEGT in the germline V gene. The trim removed 5 bases at V and 7 bases at J, leaving 8 bases unmatched.

The V and J genes are TRBV19 and TRBJ1-2, with D uncertain. The germline CDR1 and CDR2 sequences are LNHDA and SQIVND (reference sequence). The length of the CDR3 is 14 residues. V gave up 9 bases and J gave up 2 bases, with 16 bases separating them. CDR3: CASKKGVLNYGYTF. The CDR3 DNA reads TGTGCCAGCAAAAAGGGAGTCCTAAACTATGGCTACACCTTC. Using reference TRBV19 and TRBJ1-2 for the parts outside the CDR3, the full variable domain is DGGITQSPKYLFRKEGQNVTLSCEQNLNHDAMYWYRQDPGQGLRLIYYSQIVNDFQKGDIAEGYSVSREKKESFPLTVTSAQKNPTAFYLCASKKGVLNYGYTFGSGTRLTVV.

This chain connects TRBV12-3 or TRBV12-4 to TRBJ2-2; D is unresolved. The ends were cut back, 11 bases at V and 3 bases at J, with 10 bases in the middle. The length of the CDR3 is 12 residues. The CDR3 sequence is CAGSRDTGELFF. The DNA of the CDR3 is TGTGCCGGCTCACGGGACACCGGGGAGCTGTTTTTT.

This chain joins TRBV5-1 and TRBJ1-4, with 7 bases matching TRBD1. The CDR3 length is 14 residues. Germline-derived CDR1 and CDR2 are SGHRS and YFSETQ. Trimming at V came to 4 bases and at J to 3 bases, leaving 3 bases not matched to a gene. CDR3 nucleotides: TGCGCCAGCAGCCCACAGGGGTCTAATGAAAAACTGTTTTTT. Its translation is CASSPQGSNEKLFF.

In DNA form, the CDR3 reads TGCGCCAGCAGCCTACGGACAGGGGCGGAGGACATTCAGTACTTC. Encoded protein: CASSLRTGAEDIQYF. The chain recombines TRBV5-1 with TRBJ2-4; 9 bases match TRBD1. The CDR3 is made up of 15 amino acids. The trim removed 4 bases at V and 8 bases at J, leaving 10 bases unmatched. The germline CDR1 and CDR2 sequences are SGHRS and YFSETQ.

This sequence joins TRBV18 and TRBJ1-5; D is perhaps TRBD1 (6 bases). The CDR3 length is 13 residues. Trimming cost V 6 bases and J 6 bases, with 12 bases left between them. CDR1 and CDR2 (germline): KGHSH, LQKENI. The CDR3 bases are TGTGCCAGCTCCGGACAGTCAACTCAGCCCCAGCATTTT. Translated, it gives CASSGQSTQPQHF.

The chain recombines TRBV11-3 with TRBJ1-1; 7 nucleotides agree with TRBD1. V was clipped by 3 bases and J by 3 bases; unmatched bases: 1. CDR1 and CDR2 from the germline V gene are SGHNT and YENEEA. This CDR3 has 13 residues. The CDR3 DNA is TGTGCCAGCAGCTTTGGACAGGACACTGAAGCTTTCTTT. It specifies CASSFGQDTEAFF.

This chain links TRBV12-3 or TRBV12-4 with TRBJ2-2; D remains ambiguous. CDR3 size: 13 residues. Trimming removed 5 bases from V and 0 bases from J, with 4 bases in between. CDR3 loop: CASSVTNTGELFF. The DNA for the CDR3 is TGTGCCAGCAGTGTAACGAACACCGGGGAGCTGTTTTTT.

The chain is built from TRBV9 and TRBJ1-1; D is undetermined. The CDR3 loop spans 15 amino acids. With 4 bases removed from V and 1 base from J, the gap between germline ends came to 14 bases. Germline CDR1 SGDLS, CDR2 YYNGEE. CDR3 coding DNA: TGTGCCAGCAGCCCCCTTGGAGCCTGGAACACTGAAGCTTTCTTT. It encodes CASSPLGAWNTEAFF.

V gene TRBV3-1 (or the pseudogene TRBV3-2) combines with J gene TRBJ2-7; D is possibly TRBD1 (6 bases). This CDR3 comprises 13 residues. Deletions cut 2 bases from V and 3 bases from J, with 8 bases between. CDR1 is LGHDT, CDR2 YNNKEL, per germline (reference sequence). DNA for the CDR3: TGTGCCAGCAGCCAAAGGGGACACTACGAGCAGTACTTC. This sequence encodes CASSQRGHYEQYF.

The chain combines TRBV7-2 with TRBJ2-7; 8 bases agree with TRBD1. The germline V gene has CDR1 SGHTA and CDR2 FQGNSA. CDR3 size: 17 residues. Losses at the gene ends were 4 bases for V and 0 bases for J; bases not matched to a gene: 11. In nucleotides, the CDR3 is TGTGCCAGCAGCTCAAAATCTGGGACAGGCCGCTCCTACGAGCAGTACTTC. It codes for CASSSKSGTGRSYEQYF. The full variable domain, rest sourced from reference TRBV7-2 and TRBJ2-7, is GAGVSQSPSNKVTEKGKDVELRCDPISGHTALYWYRQSLGQGLEFLIYFQGNSAPDKSGLPSDRFSAERTGGSVSTLTIQRTQQEDSAVYLCASSSKSGTGRSYEQYFGPGTRLTVT.

CDR3 region: CASSPGRGVLRANVLTF. The DNA for the CDR3 is TGTGCCAGTAGTCCAGGCAGGGGGGTCTTGCGGGCCAACGTCCTGACTTTC. The V and J genes are TRBV19 and TRBJ2-6, with D tentatively TRBD1 (7 bases). The CDR3 has 17 amino acids. CDR1 and CDR2 from the germline V gene are LNHDA and SQIVND (reference sequence). The germline V and J ends were trimmed by 5 bases and 5 bases, with 19 bases remaining between them. Based on the CDR3 plus reference TRBV19 and TRBJ2-6, the full variable domain is DGGITQSPKYLFRKEGQNVTLSCEQNLNHDAMYWYRQDPGQGLRLIYYSQIVNDFQKGDIAEGYSVSREKKESFPLTVTSAQKNPTAFYLCASSPGRGVLRANVLTFGAGSRLTVL.

This clone has a handful of counts. The chain recombines TRBV5-1 with TRBJ1-5; perhaps TRBD1 as D (5 bases). V gave up 0 bases and J gave up 6 bases, with 16 bases separating them. The germline CDR1 and CDR2 sequences are SGHRS and YFSETQ. The CDR3 is made up of 16 amino acids. The CDR3 DNA is TGCGCCAGCAGCTTGGGGGGCGCCCTGGACGGTCAGCCCCAGCATTTT. This codes for CASSLGGALDGQPQHF. Using reference TRBV5-1 and TRBJ1-5 for the parts outside the CDR3, the full variable domain is KAGVTQTPRYLIKTRGQQVTLSCSPISGHRSVSWYQQTPGQGLQFLFEYFSETQRNKGNFPGRFSGRQFSNSRSEMNVSTLELGDSALYLCASSLGGALDGQPQHFGDGTRLSIL.